Listed below are T cell receptor beta chains from one sample, sequenced in a study of T cell responses to AZD1222 COVID-19 vaccine. Produced via immunoSEQ multiplex PCR; TCRdb's table is partial and in-frame only. The table includes about 110,000 clones, roughly nine tenths detected once. The sample in question was peripheral blood, obtained on day 0 of AZD1222 vaccination. These receptors were collected from an adult in good health. The CDR3 runs from the conserved cysteine through the conserved F or W. The D gene is left open where the match is weak. Some rows mark clone size as missing; the rest say once, few, many or name a class of expanded clone.

CASSFGRGRENSPLHF | . | TRBV5-8 | TRBD1
CAWSVWGNQYEQYF | . | TRBV30 | .
CASRRDELNTEAFF | . | TRBV6-5 | .
CASSPQDRAGYTF | few | TRBV14 | TRBD1
CASSSPAGASYNEQFF | few | TRBV6-6 | TRBD2
CASSLRREDEQYF | . | TRBV27 | .
CASSLGAYEQYF | few | TRBV5-1 | .
CASLGGLFRETQYF | . | TRBV28 | .
CASSLGGRVETQYF | . | TRBV28 | TRBD2
CASKGTGTEAFF | . | TRBV19 | TRBD1
CATSDLQGGWRNEQFF | . | TRBV24-1 | .
CASSLAGQQETQYF | . | TRBV7-2 | .
CASSGPTRREEQFF | . | TRBV7-8 | .
CASSVRLAGGNNEQFF | . | TRBV7-8 | TRBD2
CASSELGVTGELFF | once | TRBV10-2 | .
CASSSGDRSTGELFF | . | TRBV28 | TRBD1
CSARTGGDIQYF | . | TRBV29-1 | .
CASSPPGSGRATDTQYF | . | TRBV5-4 | TRBD2
CASRQGRGSPEAFF | . | TRBV7-2 | .
CASSLTAGNYGYTF | . | TRBV7-8 | .
CAERGNTEAFF | few | TRBV7-9 | .
CASSGTGGNQPQHF | . | TRBV2 | TRBD1
CASSIGWRGRGNIQYF | . | TRBV19 | .
CASSRRQGRMMNTEAFF | . | TRBV3-1/TRBV3-2 | TRBD1
CASSLVSGIAGANVLTF | . | TRBV5-1 | .
CASSLGAREEGGYTF | many | TRBV7-6 | .
CASRTVAGDTGELFF | . | TRBV5-8 | TRBD2
CASSFRQGQGNEQFF | . | TRBV19 | .
CSVGTSGDYEQYF | . | TRBV29-1 | TRBD2
CASSQDSGAPSYGYTF | . | TRBV4-3 | .
CATSDDRALRYNEQFF | . | TRBV24-1 | TRBD1
CASTARDPVYGYTF | . | TRBV19 | .